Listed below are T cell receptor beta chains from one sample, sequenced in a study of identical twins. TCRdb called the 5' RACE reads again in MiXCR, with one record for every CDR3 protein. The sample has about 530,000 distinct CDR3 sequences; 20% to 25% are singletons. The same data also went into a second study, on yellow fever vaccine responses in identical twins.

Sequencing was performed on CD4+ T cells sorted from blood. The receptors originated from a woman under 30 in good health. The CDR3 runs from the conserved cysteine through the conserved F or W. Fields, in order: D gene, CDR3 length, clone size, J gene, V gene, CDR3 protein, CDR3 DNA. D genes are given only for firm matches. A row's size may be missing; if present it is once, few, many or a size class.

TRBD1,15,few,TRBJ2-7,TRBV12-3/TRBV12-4,CASSPRTGRIYEQYF,TGTGCCAGCAGTCCACGGACAGGGAGGATCTACGAGCAGTACTTC
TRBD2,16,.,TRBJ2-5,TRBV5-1,CASSLGLAARQETQYF,TGCGCCAGCAGCTTGGGACTAGCGGCCCGCCAAGAGACCCAGTACTTC
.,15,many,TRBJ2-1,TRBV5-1,CASSLEAQDSNEQFF,TGCGCCAGCAGCTTGGAGGCTCAGGATTCCAATGAGCAGTTCTTC
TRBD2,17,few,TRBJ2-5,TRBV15,CATSRPRTSGGKETQYF,TGTGCCACCAGCAGACCCCGGACTAGCGGGGGAAAAGAGACCCAGTACTTC
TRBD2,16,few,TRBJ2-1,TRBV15,CATSRGRTSLNNEQFF,TGTGCCACCAGCAGAGGAAGGACTAGCTTAAACAATGAGCAGTTCTTC
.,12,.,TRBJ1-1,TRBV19,CASSQTNTEAFF,TGTGCCAGCTCCCAAACAAACACTGAAGCTTTCTTT
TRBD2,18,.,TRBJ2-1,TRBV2,CASRASGAGGTRYNEQFF,TGTGCCAGCAGGGCATCCGGGGCGGGAGGGACCAGATACAATGAGCAGTTCTTC
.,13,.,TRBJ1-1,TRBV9,CASSVVMNTEAFF,TGTGCCAGCAGCGTAGTAATGAACACTGAAGCTTTCTTT
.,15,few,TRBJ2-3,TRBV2,CASSAHGSNTDTQYF,TGTGCCAGCAGTGCCCACGGATCTAACACAGATACGCAGTATTTT
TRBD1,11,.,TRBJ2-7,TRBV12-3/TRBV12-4,CASSQGQGQYF,TGTGCCAGCAGTCAAGGACAGGGGCAGTACTTC
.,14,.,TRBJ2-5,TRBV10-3,CAISERAGKETQYF,TGTGCCATCAGCGAACGGGCAGGGAAAGAGACCCAGTACTTC
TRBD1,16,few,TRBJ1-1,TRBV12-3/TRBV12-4,CASSFLPTGRISEAFF,TGTGCCAGCAGTTTTCTCCCGACAGGGAGGATCTCTGAAGCTTTCTTT
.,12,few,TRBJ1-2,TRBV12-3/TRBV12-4,CASSPRWDGYTF,TGTGCCAGCAGCCCGCGATGGGATGGCTACACCTTC
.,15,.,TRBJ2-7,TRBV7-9,CASSSYRDPGNEQYF,TGTGCCAGCAGCTCCTACAGGGATCCCGGGAACGAGCAGTACTTC